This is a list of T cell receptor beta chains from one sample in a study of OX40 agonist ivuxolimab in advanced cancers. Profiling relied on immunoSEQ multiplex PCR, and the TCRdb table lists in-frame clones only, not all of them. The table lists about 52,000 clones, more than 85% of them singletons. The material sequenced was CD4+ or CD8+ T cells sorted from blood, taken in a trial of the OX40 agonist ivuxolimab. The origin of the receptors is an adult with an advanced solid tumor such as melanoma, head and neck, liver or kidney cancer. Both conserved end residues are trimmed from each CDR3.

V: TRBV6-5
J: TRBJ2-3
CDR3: ASSLAGETNTQY

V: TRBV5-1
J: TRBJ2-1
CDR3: ASSGGWANEQF

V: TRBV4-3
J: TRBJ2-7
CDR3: ASSPGQGAGYEQY

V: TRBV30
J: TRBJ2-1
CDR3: AWMGLAGGESYNEQF

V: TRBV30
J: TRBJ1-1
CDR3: AWSPDMNTEAF

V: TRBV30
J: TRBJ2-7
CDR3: AWSRDISYEQY

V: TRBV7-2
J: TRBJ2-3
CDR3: ASTLKGYTDTQY

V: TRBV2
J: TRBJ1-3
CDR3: ASGSFSSGNTIY

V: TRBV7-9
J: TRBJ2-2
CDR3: ASNGGPGPNTGELF

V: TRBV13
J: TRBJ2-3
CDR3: ASSSQLNTQY

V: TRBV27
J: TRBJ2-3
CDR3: ASLGSGTPTDTQY

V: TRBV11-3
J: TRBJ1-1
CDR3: ASSPRAGGVNTEAF

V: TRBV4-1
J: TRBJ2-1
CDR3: ASSQAGGAPSNEQF

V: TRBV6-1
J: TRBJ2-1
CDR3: ASSFSDEQF

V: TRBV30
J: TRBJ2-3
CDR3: AWSPPAPETQY

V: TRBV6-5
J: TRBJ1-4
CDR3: ASSYSKGGKLF

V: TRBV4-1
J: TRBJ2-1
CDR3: ASSTGGSGGYNEQF

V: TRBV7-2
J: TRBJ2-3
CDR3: ASSPPKSKGDTQY

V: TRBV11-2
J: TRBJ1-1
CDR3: ASSLVKFVKNTEAF

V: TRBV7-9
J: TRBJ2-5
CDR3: ASSSVLAGEGETQY

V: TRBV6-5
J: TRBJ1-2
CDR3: ASSKTTGDSFDYT

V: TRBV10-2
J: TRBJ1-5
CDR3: ASSLDSNQPQH

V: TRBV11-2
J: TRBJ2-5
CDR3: ASSLGGTGVEAQY

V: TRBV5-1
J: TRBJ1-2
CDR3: ASSPGQGATYGYT

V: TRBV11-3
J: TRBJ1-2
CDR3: ASSASKGGQGGSVA

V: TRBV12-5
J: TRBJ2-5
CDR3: ASGLGSGWGETQY

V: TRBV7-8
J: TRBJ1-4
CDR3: ASQGPQGQKLF

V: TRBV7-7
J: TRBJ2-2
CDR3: ASSSGSDTGELF

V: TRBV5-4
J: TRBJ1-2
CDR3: ASINSGAYT

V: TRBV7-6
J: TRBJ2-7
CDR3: ASSFSQGSYEQY

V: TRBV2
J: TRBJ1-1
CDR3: ASSRQGIWNTEAF

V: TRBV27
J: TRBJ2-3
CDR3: ASSPTTSGVGTGTQY

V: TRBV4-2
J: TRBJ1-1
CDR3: ASSHLTGQKDTEAF

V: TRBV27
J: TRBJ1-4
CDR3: ASSPTGPNEKLF

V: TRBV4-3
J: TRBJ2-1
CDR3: ASSMTAGNEQF

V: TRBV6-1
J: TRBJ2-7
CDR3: ASSESGTDSYEQY

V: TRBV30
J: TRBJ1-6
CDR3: AWSHGQGNSPLH

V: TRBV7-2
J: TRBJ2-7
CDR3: ASNLGLGTGYEQY

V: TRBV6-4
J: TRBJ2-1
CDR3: ASSDTSGGGNEQF

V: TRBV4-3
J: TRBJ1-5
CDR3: ASSQSDRGNQPQH

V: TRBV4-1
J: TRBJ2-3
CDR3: ASSQVGTSGVADTQY

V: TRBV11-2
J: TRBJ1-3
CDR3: ASSLDYWTALAGNTIY

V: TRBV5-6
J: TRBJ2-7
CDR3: ASAPHGGRGYEQY

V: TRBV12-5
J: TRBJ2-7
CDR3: ASGLPPDYEQY

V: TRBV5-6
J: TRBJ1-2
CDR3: ASSLPGGNGYT